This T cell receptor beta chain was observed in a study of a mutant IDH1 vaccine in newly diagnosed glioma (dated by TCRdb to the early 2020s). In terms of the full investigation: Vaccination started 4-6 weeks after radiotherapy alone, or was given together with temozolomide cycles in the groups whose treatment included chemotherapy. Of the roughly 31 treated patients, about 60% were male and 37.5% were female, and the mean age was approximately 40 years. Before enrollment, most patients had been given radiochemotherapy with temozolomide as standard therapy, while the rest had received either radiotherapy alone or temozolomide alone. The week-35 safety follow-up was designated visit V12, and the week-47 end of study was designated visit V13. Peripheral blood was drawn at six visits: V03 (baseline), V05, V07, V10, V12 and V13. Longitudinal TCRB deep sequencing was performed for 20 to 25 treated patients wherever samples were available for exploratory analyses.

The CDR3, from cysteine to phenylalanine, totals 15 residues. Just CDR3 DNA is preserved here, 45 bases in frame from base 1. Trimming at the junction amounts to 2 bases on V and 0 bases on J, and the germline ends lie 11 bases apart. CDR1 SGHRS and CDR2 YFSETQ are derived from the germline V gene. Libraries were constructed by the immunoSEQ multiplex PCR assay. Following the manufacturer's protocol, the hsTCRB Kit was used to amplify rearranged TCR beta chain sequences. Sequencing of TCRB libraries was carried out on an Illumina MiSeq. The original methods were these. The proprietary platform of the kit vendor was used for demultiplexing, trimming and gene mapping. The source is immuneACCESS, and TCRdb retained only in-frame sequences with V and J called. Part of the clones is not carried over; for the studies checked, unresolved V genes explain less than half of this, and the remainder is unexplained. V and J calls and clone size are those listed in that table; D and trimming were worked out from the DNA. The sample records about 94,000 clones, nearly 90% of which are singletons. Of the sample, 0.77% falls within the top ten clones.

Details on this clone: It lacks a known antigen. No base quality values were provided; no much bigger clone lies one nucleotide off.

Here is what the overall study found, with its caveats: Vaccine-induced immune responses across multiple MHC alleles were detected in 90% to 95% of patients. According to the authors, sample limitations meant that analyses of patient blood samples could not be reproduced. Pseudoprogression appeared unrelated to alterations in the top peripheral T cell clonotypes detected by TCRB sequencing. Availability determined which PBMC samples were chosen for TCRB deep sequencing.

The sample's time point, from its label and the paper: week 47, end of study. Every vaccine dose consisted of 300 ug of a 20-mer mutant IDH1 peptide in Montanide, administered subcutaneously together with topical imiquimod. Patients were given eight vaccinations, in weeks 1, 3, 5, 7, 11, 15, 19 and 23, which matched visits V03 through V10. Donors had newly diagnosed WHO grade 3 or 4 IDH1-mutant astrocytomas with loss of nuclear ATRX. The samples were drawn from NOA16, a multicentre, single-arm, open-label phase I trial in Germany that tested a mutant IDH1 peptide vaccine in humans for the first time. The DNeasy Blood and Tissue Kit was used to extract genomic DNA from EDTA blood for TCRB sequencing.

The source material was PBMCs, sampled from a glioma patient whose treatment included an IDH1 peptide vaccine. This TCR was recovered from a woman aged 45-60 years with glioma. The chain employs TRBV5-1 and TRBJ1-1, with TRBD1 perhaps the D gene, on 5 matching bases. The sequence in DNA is TGCGCCAGCAGCTTTTCCTGGGGGATGAACACTGAAGCTTTCTTT. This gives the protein CASSFSWGMNTEAFF.